The clone carrying this TCR beta chain appeared a few times. V lost 9 bases and J 5 bases, leaving 16 bases between the germline ends. CDR3 length: 13 residues. Germline loops: CDR1 MNHNS, CDR2 SASEGT. The source of the sample is a study of regulatory T cells in long-lasting Graves disease. Documented time point: newly diagnosed GD, antithyroid drugs for less than 3 months. With RNA extracted from PBMCs as input, the TCR library was made. To make TCR beta libraries, researchers used iRepertoire HTBI primers and Arm-PCR of CDR3 regions. In TCRdb, the multiplex PCR reads were re-called with MiXCR into one record per CDR3 protein. The sample holds approximately 270,000 distinct CDR3 sequences, 15% to 20% seen once. In addition, the sample was reused for a study of T cells in Graves' hyperthyroidism and ophthalmopathy.

This sample comprised peripheral blood mononuclear cells (PBMCs), obtained at new diagnosis, from a patient treated with antithyroid drugs. This clonotype was obtained from a woman in her 30s with Graves disease. The chain combines TRBV6-1 with TRBJ2-5, with D possibly TRBD1 on 5 matching bases. DNA of the CDR3: TGTGCCAGGGATGTTAGGGGTTGGGAGACCCAGTACTTC. It yields the protein CARDVRGWETQYF.